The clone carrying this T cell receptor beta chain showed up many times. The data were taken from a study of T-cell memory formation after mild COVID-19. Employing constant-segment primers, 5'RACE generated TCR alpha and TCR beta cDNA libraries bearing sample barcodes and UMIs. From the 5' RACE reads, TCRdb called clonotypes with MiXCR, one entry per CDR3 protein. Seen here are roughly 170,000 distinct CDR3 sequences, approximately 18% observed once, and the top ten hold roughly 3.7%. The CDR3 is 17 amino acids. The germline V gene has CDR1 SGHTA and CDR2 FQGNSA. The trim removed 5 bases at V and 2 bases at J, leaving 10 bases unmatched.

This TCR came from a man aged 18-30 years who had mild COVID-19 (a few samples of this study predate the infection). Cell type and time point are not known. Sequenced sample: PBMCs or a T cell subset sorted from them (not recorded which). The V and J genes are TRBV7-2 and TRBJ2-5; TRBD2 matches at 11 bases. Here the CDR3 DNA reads TGTGCCAGCAGCCCCCGACTAGCGGGGCGACCGCAAGAGACCCAGTACTTC. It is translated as CASSPRLAGRPQETQYF.